Following are 6 T cell receptor beta chains from one sample sequenced in a study of beta chain features in type 1 diabetes. Regarding the study as a whole: For Type 1 diabetes patients, all four CD4+ subsets carried TCRB CDR3s that were moderately but significantly shorter.

The whole isolated RNA underwent reverse transcription, so sequencing captured expressed TCRB transcripts. The table came from immunoSEQ multiplex PCR; TCRdb's copy has only in-frame clones and leaves some out. The table includes roughly 350,000 clones, over 8.5% detected once. Which antigens these TCRs recognize remains unknown. The sequenced material came from central memory CD4+ T cells from blood. The receptors derive from a man aged 25 to 40 with type 1 diabetes.

This clone was observed a few times. This chain uses TRBV30 with TRBJ1-1, with 8 bases fitting TRBD1. Per germline, CDR1 GTSNPN and CDR2 SVGIG (reference sequence). The V segment lost 5 bases and the J segment 5 bases; nucleotides outside the gene matches: 7. The CDR3 totals 13 residues. CDR3 loop: CAWGQGADTEAFF. The CDR3 DNA sequence: TGTGCCTGGGGCCAGGGGGCGGATACTGAAGCTTTCTTT.

There are a few counts of this clone. The rearrangement joins TRBV11-2 to TRBJ2-5; 7 nucleotides line up with TRBD2. Trimming took 5 bases from V and 5 from J; bases not matched to a gene: 11. The germline V gene encodes CDR1 SGHAT and CDR2 FQNNGV. The CDR3 runs to 15 residues. The CDR3 sequence: CASSPGTTPGETQYF. The CDR3 nucleotides read TGTGCCAGCAGCCCAGGGACTACCCCAGGGGAGACCCAGTACTTC.

The genes are TRBV28 and TRBJ2-1, with TRBD2 matching over 12 bases. Germline V gene lookup returns CDR1 MDHEN and CDR2 SYDVKM. The V and J ends lost 5 bases and 2 bases, in that order; junction bases with no gene match: 1. The CDR3 consists of 15 residues. The CDR3 coding sequence is TGTGCCAGCAGTAGACTAGCGGGAGCCTACAATGAGCAGTTCTTC. Translating it yields CASSRLAGAYNEQFF.

Only a few counts were recorded for this clone. This chain joins TRBV5-4 and TRBJ2-1; 8 bases are a match to TRBD1. CDR3 size: 17 residues. In germline, CDR1 is SGHNT, CDR2 YYREEE (reference sequence). Trimming removed 5 bases from V and 0 bases from J; junction bases left unmatched: 10. CDR3 nucleotides: TGTGCCAGCAGAACCTCCGTCGGACAGGGCTCCTACAATGAGCAGTTCTTC. Translated, it gives CASRTSVGQGSYNEQFF.

J is TRBJ1-1 and V is TRBV7-3; no clear D gene. Germline-derived CDR1 and CDR2 are SGHTA and FQGTGA. The V gene lost 5 bases and the J gene lost 2 bases, with 9 bases spanning the gap. The CDR3 is made up of 13 amino acids. The CDR3 DNA is TGTGCCAGCAGCGTACTCTTTAACACTGAAGCTTTCTTT. Its protein is CASSVLFNTEAFF.

This clone was recorded a few times. DNA for the CDR3: TGTGCCAGCAGCCTACAGGGATCTGAAGGCTACACCTTC. As protein: CASSLQGSEGYTF. The rearrangement joins TRBV5-5 to TRBJ1-2, with D possibly TRBD1 on 6 matching bases. CDR1 SGHKS and CDR2 YYEKEE come from the germline V gene (reference sequence). The V and J ends lost 4 bases and 8 bases respectively, with 15 bases between them. This CDR3 region has 13 residues.